Shown below are 10 T cell receptor beta chains from a single sample sequenced in a study of CD8+ T cells in alopecia areata (dated by TCRdb to the late 2010s). Libraries were prepared through the immunoSEQ multiplex PCR assay. To provide template for TCR sequencing, every sample had RNA extracted and reverse transcribed into cDNA. In its TCRdb copy, this immuneACCESS table keeps in-frame sequences only and misses some clones. Where compared with another copy, unresolved V genes explain less than half of these, and the others have no known cause. This sample gives 90,000 to 120,000 clones in total; 80% to 85% of them show up just once. Of the sample, around 25% is held by the ten largest clones. Reading the label with the study, this specimen's time point is: around 26 weeks on oral tofacitinib. According to the study, the label for this sample's treatment or condition signals: oral pan-JAK inhibitor, 5-10 mg twice daily.

The sequences come from CD8+ T cells sorted from blood, collected at week 24, from a patient treated with tofacitinib. These receptors were taken from a human donor with alopecia areata.

The chain couples TRBV19 to TRBJ1-5; D is unclear. Germline lookup yields CDR1 LNHDA and CDR2 SQIVND (reference sequence). The V gene lost 1 base and the J gene lost 7 bases, with 8 bases spanning the gap. This CDR3 spans 13 amino acids. The CDR3 sequence: CASSIAVSQPQHF. CDR3 nucleotide sequence: TGTGCCAGTAGTATAGCAGTATCGCAGCCCCAGCATTTT.

V usage is TRBV5-4 and J usage is TRBJ2-5, with D possibly matching TRBD2 (5 bases). Germline loops: CDR1 SGHNT, CDR2 YYREEE (reference sequence). The V and J ends lost 0 bases and 3 bases respectively, with 9 bases between them. CDR3 length: 14 amino acids. CDR3 residues: CASSLEAEEETQYF. The CDR3 coding sequence is TGTGCCAGCAGCTTGGAGGCGGAGGAAGAGACCCAGTACTTC.

V and J are TRBV5-4 and TRBJ1-2, with no clear D. The CDR3 is made up of 12 amino acids. Germline assignment: CDR1 SGHNT and CDR2 YYREEE (reference sequence). The V gene lost 0 bases and the J gene lost 5 bases, with 5 bases spanning the gap. CDR3 sequence reads: CASSLEPYGYTF. The CDR3 DNA is TGTGCCAGCAGCTTGGAACCGTATGGCTACACCTTC.

This CDR3 reads CSALKLGAYEQYF. CDR3 DNA sequence: TGCAGCGCCCTGAAACTAGGGGCCTACGAGCAGTACTTC. The J gene is TRBJ2-7, the V gene TRBV29-1; D may correspond to TRBD1 or TRBD2 (5 bases each). Per the germline V gene, CDR1 is SQVTM and CDR2 is ANQGSEA. The CDR3 loop spans 13 amino acids. V lost 7 bases and J 2 bases, leaving 15 bases between the germline ends.

With respect to this clone: At one of its ends the junction is not consistent with the germline gene, which may arise from a read error. The chain combines TRBV15 with TRBJ1-3; perhaps TRBD1 as D (5 bases). CDR1 LNHNV and CDR2 YYDKDF come from the germline V gene (reference sequence). This CDR3 contains 16 residues. The CDR3 here is CATSRDRQRGGSTIYF. As DNA, the CDR3 is TGTGCCACCAGCAGAGATCGACAGCGAGGTGGAAGCACCATATATTTT.

This chain links TRBV29-1 with TRBJ2-7, with TRBD2 matching 11 bases. CDR3 length: 15 residues. Trimming cost V 3 bases and J 0 bases; bases outside gene matches: 4. Germline V gene sequence: CDR1 SQVTM, CDR2 ANQGSEA. CDR3 bases: TGCAGCGTTGAGGGTCTAGCGGGGGGCTCCTACGAGCAGTACTTC. This encodes CSVEGLAGGSYEQYF.

The chain uses TRBV6-6 and TRBJ1-2; 7 bases fit TRBD1. The CDR3 has 16 amino acids. The junction had 13 bases not matched to a gene; V was cut back by 3 bases and J by 6 bases. The germline V gene has CDR1 MNHNY and CDR2 SVGAGI (reference sequence). The CDR3 loop is CASSYSPSRDRDGYTF. In nucleotides, the CDR3 is TGTGCCAGCAGTTATAGCCCGTCCCGGGACAGAGATGGCTACACCTTC.

V and J are TRBV5-4 and TRBJ1-6, with 10 bases aligning to TRBD1. This CDR3 has 12 amino acids. Unmatched junction bases numbered 2, after V lost 10 bases and J lost 7 bases. Germline CDR1 reads SGHNT; CDR2 reads YYREEE (reference sequence). The CDR3 loop is CAATGGNSPLHF. Here the CDR3 DNA reads TGTGCCGCGACAGGGGGCAATTCACCCCTCCACTTT.

The chain has TRBV7-8 and TRBJ2-3, with a tentative D call TRBD2 (6 bases). The length of the CDR3 is 17 residues. Germline V gene lookup returns CDR1 SGHVS and CDR2 FQNEAQ. V was pared by 1 base and J by 0 bases, with 14 bases between. In nucleotides, the CDR3 is TGTGCCAGCAGCTTAGGGAGGGAATGGTTTAGCACAGATACGCAGTATTTT. Translated: CASSLGREWFSTDTQYF.

This chain links TRBV7-9 with TRBJ2-7; TRBD1 matches at 7 bases. CDR3 length: 13 amino acids. Germline lookup yields CDR1 SEHNR and CDR2 FQNEAQ (reference sequence). The ends lost 7 bases at V and 3 bases at J; junction bases unmatched: 6. CDR3 sequence: CASTDDRDYEQYF. CDR3 coding DNA: TGTGCCAGCACCGATGACAGGGACTACGAGCAGTACTTC.